This entry features one T cell receptor beta chain sequence. Its recognized antigen is unknown. Base qualities were left out, and no much larger clone turns up one base away. The source of the sample is a study of identical twins (dated by TCRdb to the mid-2010s). For the wider study: To test whether fetal clonotypes persist, this study deep-sequenced TCR alpha and beta repertoires from monozygotic twins, from unrelated adults of various ages, and from cord blood. Replicate twin experiments were performed at different times using different library preparation protocols to rule out contamination.

The library was built by means of 5' RACE. The instrument given in TCRdb is Illumina HiSeq 2000. Template switching introduced a universal primer binding site; the final cDNA contained a unique molecular identifier, enabling accurate counting of TCR cDNA molecules. Specific primers in the conserved constant-segment region were used to synthesize first-strand cDNA for TCR alpha and beta chains. Each cDNA library was double barcoded, with a SMART-Mk sample barcode plus Illumina barcodes, to control for contamination. TruSeq adapter sequences and Illumina sample barcodes were added in two successive PCR steps. The TCR alpha and beta cDNA libraries were sequenced on the Illumina HiSeq platform using custom primers. The paper's processing steps were these. Raw reads were processed with MiGEC to extract unique molecular identifiers, and MiXCR was used to determine CDR3 positions. Recombination models were inferred per individual with the repgenHMM and IGoR tools using an EM algorithm. The tcR package in R was used for shared clonotype analysis, with sharing normalized by the product of cloneset sizes. To study raw recombination without the effects of thymic and clonal selection, out-of-frame nonproductive sequences were analyzed. The raw public data were reprocessed by TCRdb itself: fastp quality trimming at Q25, MiXCR clonotype calling, in-frame beta chains only. One record per CDR3 amino acid sequence lists the most common genes and DNA. What appears here as the V and J calls and clone size reflects TCRdb's work, not the paper's. The sample data list approximately 690,000 distinct CDR3 sequences, and around 5.7% of these were observed just once. Of the sample, around 1.9% falls within the top ten clones.

CDR1 SQVTM and CDR2 ANQGSEA were looked up in the germline V gene. Clipping removes 1 base from V and 2 bases from J, with 1 as the unmatched junction base count. Its CDR3 holds 13 amino acids, cysteine through phenylalanine. Only the CDR3 DNA is retained, 39 bases long and in frame from the first base. Every donor was a healthy Caucasian. Three unrelated non-twin adults were also sequenced: a male aged 18 to 30, a male aged 50 to 60 and a female aged 50 to 60. Miltenyi CD45RO+ enrichment and human naive T-cell isolation kits were used to isolate memory (CD45RO+) and naive T cells from PBMC. The paper's findings and limits, for the study overall: Zero-insertion analyses could be partly confounded by invariant T cells such as MAIT and iNKT, although diverse VJ usage argued against such confounding for most clonotypes. Excess twin sharing in beta out-of-frame sequences was weaker because fewer shared sequences lowered the signal-to-noise ratio. Out-of-frame TCR alpha sharing in monozygotic twins was systematically underestimated by recombination models, whereas sharing between unrelated individuals was in agreement with the recombination models. Because the same donors could not be followed over many years, the conclusions relied on cross-sectional statistical analysis. Abundant cord blood beta clonotypes had fewer insertions, young adult naive repertoires showed a similar but weaker trend, and memory repertoires showed no such trend. Compared with coincidental sharing between unrelated individuals, out-of-frame TCR alpha sequences shared between twins showed an excess of sequences with low generation probability.

This receptor chain uses TRBV29-1 and TRBJ2-5; a stretch of 7 junction bases matches TRBD1. What was sequenced was naive T cells sorted from blood. The intended sense of this specimen's cell subset or site label: cells isolated with a human naive T-cell isolation kit. The source of this sequence is a man aged 18 to 35 in good health. The bases read TGCAGCGTTGAAGGGACAGGTCAAGAGACCCAGTACTTC. The translation is CSVEGTGQETQYF.